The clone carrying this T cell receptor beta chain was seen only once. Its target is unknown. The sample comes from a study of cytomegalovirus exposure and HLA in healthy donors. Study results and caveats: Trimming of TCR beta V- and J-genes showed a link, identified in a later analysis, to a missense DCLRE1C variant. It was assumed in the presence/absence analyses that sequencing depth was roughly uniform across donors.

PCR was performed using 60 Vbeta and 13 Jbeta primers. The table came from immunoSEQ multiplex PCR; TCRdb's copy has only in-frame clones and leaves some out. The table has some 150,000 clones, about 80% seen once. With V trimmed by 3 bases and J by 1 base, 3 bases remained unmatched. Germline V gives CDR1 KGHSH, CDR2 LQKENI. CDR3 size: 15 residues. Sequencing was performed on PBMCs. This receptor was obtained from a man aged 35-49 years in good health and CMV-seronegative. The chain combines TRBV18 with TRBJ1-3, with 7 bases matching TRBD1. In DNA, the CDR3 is TGTGCCAGCTCACCCTCGACAGGGTCTGGAAACACCATATATTTT. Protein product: CASSPSTGSGNTIYF.